At least ten counts were recorded for the clone carrying this T cell receptor (beta chain). Antigen specificity is unknown. Patients having uncontrolled infection, another autoimmune disease, pregnancy or lactation were not included. Regions amplified from RNA transcripts were the TCR beta CDR3 regions. First-round RT-PCR with HTBI primers amplified the TCR CDR3 region. Via MiXCR, TCRdb re-called the multiplex PCR reads, giving one row per CDR3 protein. The sample has nearly 600,000 distinct CDR3 sequences; approximately 14% are singletons. Germline V lookup: CDR1 SGDLS, CDR2 YYNGEE. V was clipped by 4 bases and J by 3 bases; unmatched bases: 13. This CDR3 comprises 16 residues. The sample originates from a study of T cells in Graves' hyperthyroidism and ophthalmopathy. Points from the study as a whole: Before onset, by a median of around 6.4 months, the model predicted ophthalmopathy. Most clonotypes expanded in thyroid above 0.001 were likewise present in blood.

The origin of this receptor is a woman younger than 35 with Graves' ophthalmopathy. Sequences were obtained from blood. V gene TRBV9 combines with J gene TRBJ2-7; 7 nucleotides agree with TRBD1. The CDR3 coding sequence is TGTGCCAGCAGCTCCCAATCTTGGGACAGCGTCTACGAGCAGTACTTC. Its protein product is CASSSQSWDSVYEQYF.